The 9 T cell receptor beta chains below were found in one sample sequenced in a study of blood T cell repertoires in COVID-19. The protocol was immunoSEQ multiplex PCR, while the TCRdb copy is restricted to in-frame clones and leaves out a portion. The sample contains 72,000 or so clones, about 81% of which appear only once. Sequencing input: peripheral blood. These receptors were obtained from a human donor in a cohort sampled during active COVID-19.

This clone showed up just once. The V gene is TRBV11-1, the J gene TRBJ2-1; 8 bases are a match to TRBD2. The trim removed 6 bases at V and 7 bases at J, leaving 11 bases unmatched. The V gene's germline CDR1 is SGHAT and CDR2 FQDESV (reference sequence). The CDR3 is made up of 15 amino acids. The CDR3 loop reads CASSLIAGIQNEQFF. Here the CDR3 DNA reads TGTGCCAGCAGTCTTATAGCGGGAATTCAGAATGAGCAGTTCTTC. The full variable domain, with the rest looked up from reference TRBV11-1 and TRBJ2-1, is EAEVAQSPRYKITEKSQAVAFWCDPISGHATLYWYRQILGQGPELLVQFQDESVVDDSQLPKDRFSAERLKGVDSTLKIQPAELGDSAMYLCASSLIAGIQNEQFFGPGTRLTVL.

A single count supports this clone. V usage is TRBV29-1 and J usage is TRBJ1-2; 7 bases are a match to TRBD1. Germline trimming cut 6 bases from V and 6 bases from J; bases unmatched to any gene: 10. The V gene's germline CDR1 is SQVTM and CDR2 ANQGSEA. The CDR3 runs to 13 residues. The CDR3 coding sequence is TGCAGCGTAGAATCGAAGACAGGGAATGGCTACACCTTC. It codes for CSVESKTGNGYTF. Variable domain in full (rest from reference TRBV29-1 and TRBJ1-2): SAVISQKPSRDICQRGTSLTIQCQVDSQVTMMFWYRQQPGQSLTLIATANQGSEATYESGFVIDKFPISRPNLTFSTLTVSNMSPEDSSIYLCSVESKTGNGYTFGSGTRLTVV.

This clone is a singleton in its sample. The chain has TRBV6-5 and TRBJ2-1; D is uncertain. CDR1 is MNHEY and CDR2 is SVGAGI in the germline V gene. The CDR3 loop spans 16 amino acids. V was clipped by 1 base and J by 4 bases, with 14 bases between them. The CDR3 here is CASSYYPDSSYNEQFF. The CDR3 DNA is TGTGCCAGCAGTTACTACCCTGACTCCTCTTACAATGAGCAGTTCTTC.

This clone was counted only a few times. The chain recombines TRBV4-1 with TRBJ2-7; 9 bases line up with TRBD1. The length of the CDR3 is 15 residues. V lost 0 bases to trimming and J lost 4 bases; unmatched junction nucleotides: 4. Germline V gives CDR1 MGHRA, CDR2 YSYEKL. The DNA of the CDR3 is TGCGCCAGCAGCCAAGAGGGGACAGGGTATTACGAGCAGTACTTC. Encoded protein: CASSQEGTGYYEQYF.

The CDR3 DNA reads as TGCGCCAGCAGCTTGGGGGGCCTGAGCTCCTACGAGCAGTACTTC. As protein: CASSLGGLSSYEQYF. The chain combines TRBV5-1 with TRBJ2-7; maybe TRBD1 (5 bases). V gave up 0 bases and J gave up 0 bases, with 10 bases separating them. Germline V gene data show CDR1 as SGHRS and CDR2 as YFSETQ. The CDR3 totals 15 residues.

This sequence joins TRBV7-2 and TRBJ2-7, with D perhaps TRBD1 (6 bases). The germline CDR1 and CDR2 sequences are SGHTA and FQGNSA. The CDR3 extends over 13 amino acids. Trimming removed 5 bases at V and 3 bases at J, with 11 bases between. In DNA form, the CDR3 reads TGTGCCAGCAGCCGGACAGAAAGCTACGAGCAGTACTTC. Translating gives CASSRTESYEQYF. Based on the CDR3 plus reference TRBV7-2 and TRBJ2-7, the full variable domain is GAGVSQSPSNKVTEKGKDVELRCDPISGHTALYWYRQSLGQGLEFLIYFQGNSAPDKSGLPSDRFSAERTGGSVSTLTIQRTQQEDSAVYLCASSRTESYEQYFGPGTRLTVT.

The chain couples TRBV6-5 to TRBJ2-3; 7 positions match TRBD2. Germline CDR1 MNHEY, CDR2 SVGAGI. Germline trimming cut 5 bases from V and 2 bases from J; bases unmatched to any gene: 7. The CDR3 loop spans 15 amino acids. CDR3 region: CASSSGIPSTDTQYF. CDR3 sequence (DNA): TGTGCCAGCAGTAGCGGGATCCCATCCACAGATACGCAGTATTTT.

The CDR3: CASSIYYEQYF. DNA of the CDR3: TGTGCCAGCAGTATCTATTACGAGCAGTACTTC. This chain links TRBV6-5 with TRBJ2-7; D not resolved. Trimming stripped 5 bases from V and 4 bases from J, with 6 bases between. The germline V gene has CDR1 MNHEY and CDR2 SVGAGI. This CDR3 contains 11 residues.

The chain links TRBV19 to TRBJ1-1, with 8 bases lining up with TRBD1. V shed 0 bases, J shed 11 bases, and the junction held 8 bases outside the gene matches. Germline CDR1 LNHDA, CDR2 SQIVND (reference sequence). The CDR3 extends over 14 amino acids. The CDR3 DNA is TGTGCCAGTAGTATAGATCCAAGGACAGGGAGTGCTTTCTTT. This codes for CASSIDPRTGSAFF. Using reference TRBV19 and TRBJ1-1 for the parts outside the CDR3, the full variable domain is DGGITQSPKYLFRKEGQNVTLSCEQNLNHDAMYWYRQDPGQGLRLIYYSQIVNDFQKGDIAEGYSVSREKKESFPLTVTSAQKNPTAFYLCASSIDPRTGSAFFGQGTRLTVV.